The 10 T cell receptor beta chains reported below all come from one sample, sequenced in a study of CD8 T cells in Susac syndrome (dated by TCRdb to the late 2010s). The library relied on the immunoSEQ multiplex PCR assay. RNA was extracted using the RNeasy kit, and about 0.45 to 1 microgram was reverse transcribed with random hexamers. The public sequencing data were trimmed at Q25 with fastp and processed into clonotypes with MiXCR by TCRdb, which kept only in-frame beta chains. Here each entry gathers all rows of one CDR3 protein and keeps the most common genes and DNA. The sample contains 150,000 or so distinct CDR3 sequences, 85% to 95% of them found a single time. The ten largest account for 0.16% of the sample. The sequencing input was CD4+ T cells from PBMCs. Every receptor here comes from a human donor with Susac syndrome.

This chain connects TRBV15 to TRBJ1-3; no clear D gene. This CDR3 spans 17 amino acids. Germline lookup yields CDR1 LNHNV and CDR2 YYDKDF (reference sequence). Trimming removed 0 bases at V and 0 bases at J, with 12 bases between. The DNA of the CDR3 is TGTGCCACCAGCAGAGACCGACGGGGAACCTCTGGAAACACCATATATTTT. It translates to CATSRDRRGTSGNTIYF.

Concerning this clonotype itself: As the CDR3 is not closed by the conserved phenylalanine or tryptophan, this likely results from a read error. The CDR3 nucleotides read TGTGCCAGCAGCCAAGGGGTGGTTCAGGCCCTCCACCTT. Protein sequence: CASSQGVVQALHL. The chain uses TRBV14 and TRBJ1-6; no reliable D call. CDR1 and CDR2 (germline): SGHDN, FVKESK. V was cut by 1 base and J by 14 bases, with 12 bases left in between. The CDR3 length is 13 residues.

This clonotype was seen a few times. An end of the junction differs from the germline gene, which may be a read error. V and J are TRBV5-1 and TRBJ1-1; the D is unclear. Per germline, CDR1 SGHRS and CDR2 YFSETQ. The CDR3 covers 14 residues. CDR3 sequence (DNA): TGTGCCAGCAGCTTAGAGGGCCGGAACACTGAAGCTTTCTTT. Its translation is CASSLEGRNTEAFF.

The chain couples TRBV14 to TRBJ2-1; the D call may be TRBD1 or TRBD2 (5 bases each). This CDR3 is built from 17 residues. The germline V and J ends were trimmed by 0 bases and 2 bases, with 14 bases remaining between them. CDR1 is SGHDN, CDR2 FVKESK, per germline. CDR3 region: CASSQEVGTGTYNEQFF. The DNA of the CDR3 is TGTGCCAGCAGCCAAGAAGTAGGGACGGGGACCTACAATGAGCAGTTCTTC.

The chain joins TRBV20-1 to TRBJ2-3; D is ambiguous. V was cut by 3 bases and J by 6 bases, with 10 bases left in between. The CDR3 spans 12 residues. CDR1 and CDR2 from the germline V gene are DFQATT and SNEGSKA (reference sequence). The CDR3 DNA reads TGCAGTGCTAGTCTAAGGATCGATACGCAGTATTTT. It encodes CSASLRIDTQYF.

The rearrangement joins TRBV29-1 to TRBJ2-3; D is ambiguous. The CDR3 loop spans 14 amino acids. The germline V gene encodes CDR1 SQVTM and CDR2 ANQGSEA. V was trimmed by 7 bases and J by 0 bases, leaving 14 bases between them. DNA of the CDR3: TGCAGCGCGGCACGGCAGGCTAGCACAGATACGCAGTATTTT. Translation gives CSAARQASTDTQYF.

This chain connects TRBV29-1 to TRBJ2-7, with a tentative D call TRBD2 (5 bases). Germline CDR1 is SQVTM and CDR2 is ANQGSEA. The CDR3 has 13 amino acids. V was pared by 5 bases and J by 0 bases, with 11 bases between. The CDR3 region is CSVPSLNSYEQYF. CDR3 bases: TGCAGCGTTCCTAGCTTAAACTCCTACGAGCAGTACTTC.

V and J are TRBV18 and TRBJ1-5; 9 nucleotides agree with TRBD1. With 6 bases clipped from V and 0 bases from J, the junction kept 3 bases outside the gene matches. Per the germline V gene, CDR1 is KGHSH and CDR2 is LQKENI. The CDR3 totals 15 residues. CDR3 amino acids: CASSPTGGSNQPQHF. The CDR3 coding sequence is TGTGCCAGCTCGCCGACAGGGGGTAGCAATCAGCCCCAGCATTTT.

The rearrangement uses TRBV27 and TRBJ1-6, with D tentatively TRBD1 (6 bases). This CDR3 region has 12 residues. The V gene lost 7 bases and the J gene lost 7 bases, with 8 bases spanning the gap. The germline gives CDR1 MNHEY, CDR2 SMNVEV (reference sequence). In DNA form, the CDR3 reads TGTGCCAGCACTACAGGGAATTCACCCCTCCACTTT. Encoded protein: CASTTGNSPLHF.

The V call is TRBV6-2 or TRBV6-3, the J call TRBJ2-2; D uncertain. The germline V gene has CDR1 MNHEY and CDR2 SVGEGT. Trimming cost V 10 bases and J 4 bases, with 10 bases left between them. The CDR3 runs to 12 residues. CDR3 bases: TGTGCCATAAGCCTGGGCACCGGGGAGCTGTTTTTT. As protein: CAISLGTGELFF.